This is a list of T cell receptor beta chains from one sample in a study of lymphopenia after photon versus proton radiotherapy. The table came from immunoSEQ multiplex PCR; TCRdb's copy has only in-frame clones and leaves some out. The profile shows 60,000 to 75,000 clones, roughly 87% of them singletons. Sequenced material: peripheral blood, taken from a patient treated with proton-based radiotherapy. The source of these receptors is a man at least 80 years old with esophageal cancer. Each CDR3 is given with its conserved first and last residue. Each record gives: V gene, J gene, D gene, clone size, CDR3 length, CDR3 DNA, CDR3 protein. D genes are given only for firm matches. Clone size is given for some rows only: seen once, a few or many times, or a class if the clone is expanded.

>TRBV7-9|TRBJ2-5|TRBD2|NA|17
TGTGCCAGCAGCCCCGGTAGGACTAGCGGGGCCCAAGAGACCCAGTACTTC
CASSPGRTSGAQETQYF
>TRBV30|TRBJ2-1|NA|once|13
TGTGCCTGGAGTCACGGAGGGTTTCTTGAGCAGTTCTTC
CAWSHGGFLEQFF
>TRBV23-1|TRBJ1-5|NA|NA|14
TGCGCCAGCCGGCCGGGGGACGGTAATCAGCCCCAGCATTTT
CASRPGDGNQPQHF
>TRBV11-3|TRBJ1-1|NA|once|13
TGTGCCAGCAGCTCTACCCGGGGAGCGGAAGCTTTCTTT
CASSSTRGAEAFF
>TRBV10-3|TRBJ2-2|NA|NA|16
TGTGCCATCAGCAAGGAGTCCCCAGCGAACACCGGGGAGCTGTTTTTT
CAISKESPANTGELFF
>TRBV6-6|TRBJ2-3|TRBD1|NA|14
TGTGCCAGCAGTTACTCGTGGGACAGGGATACGCAGTATTTT
CASSYSWDRDTQYF
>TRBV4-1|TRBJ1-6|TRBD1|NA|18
TGCGCCAGCAGCCAATTGACAGGGGGAAAGCTCTATAATTCACCCCTCCACTTT
CASSQLTGGKLYNSPLHF
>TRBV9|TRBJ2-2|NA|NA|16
TGTGCCAGCAGCGTAGATTACTCTCAGAACACCGGGGAGCTGTTTTTT
CASSVDYSQNTGELFF
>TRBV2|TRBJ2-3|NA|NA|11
TGTGCCAGCAGTTACACAGATACGCAGTATTTT
CASSYTDTQYF
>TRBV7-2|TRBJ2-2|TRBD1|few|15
TGTGCCAGCAGCGCCCAGGGGGCGGACACCGGGGAGCTGTTTTTT
CASSAQGADTGELFF
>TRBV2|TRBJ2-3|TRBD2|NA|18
TGTGCCGGAAAACTCTCTAGCGGGAGGGCCGGGACGACAGATACGCAGTATTTT
CAGKLSSGRAGTTDTQYF
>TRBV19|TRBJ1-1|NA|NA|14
TGTGCCAGTAGTGAAGGCCCCCCGGGGACTGAAGCTTTCTTT
CASSEGPPGTEAFF
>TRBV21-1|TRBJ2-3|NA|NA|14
TGTGCCAGCAGCAAAGTACCGGCGTTCCCTCCGCAGTATTTT
CASSKVPAFPPQYF
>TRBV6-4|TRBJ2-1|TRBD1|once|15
TGTGCCAGCAAGATGACAGGGGGCTCCTACAATGAGCAGTTCTTC
CASKMTGGSYNEQFF
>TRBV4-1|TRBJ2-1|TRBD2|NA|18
TGCGCCAGCAGCCAAGACCCACAGACTAGCGGGAGGAGAACTGAGCAGTTCTTC
CASSQDPQTSGRRTEQFF
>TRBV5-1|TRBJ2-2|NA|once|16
TGCGCCAGCAGCGGGGGACAACTCCTGAACACCGGGGAGCTGTTTTTT
CASSGGQLLNTGELFF
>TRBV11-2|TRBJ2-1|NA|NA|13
TGTGCCAGCACCCATCTTCCAGGGGTTGGGCAGTTCTTC
CASTHLPGVGQFF
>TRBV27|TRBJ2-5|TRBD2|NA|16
TGTGCCAGCAGTTTATCATGGGCTAGCGGGAGGGAGACCCAGTACTTC
CASSLSWASGRETQYF
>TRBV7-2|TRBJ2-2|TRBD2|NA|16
TGTGCCAGCAGCTTAGGCAGCGGGGTGAACACCGGGGAGCTGTTTTTT
CASSLGSGVNTGELFF
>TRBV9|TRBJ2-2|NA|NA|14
TGTGCCAGCACGGCCTTGGGGGACACCGGGGAGCTGTTTTTT
CASTALGDTGELFF